Each of the 4 T cell receptor beta chains below was sequenced from the same sample in a study of cytotoxic CD8 clonotypes in ibrutinib-treated CLL. The assay was immunoSEQ multiplex PCR, and TCRdb's table has in-frame clones only and misses some. The repertoire holds around 200,000 clones, with roughly 77% as singletons. The specimen was PBMCs, collected after 12 months of ibrutinib treatment. The source is a human donor with chronic lymphocytic leukemia.

The rearrangement uses TRBV15 and TRBJ1-4, with D possibly being TRBD1 (6 bases). The V gene lost 0 bases and the J gene lost 7 bases, with 12 bases spanning the gap. In germline, CDR1 is LNHNV, CDR2 YYDKDF (reference sequence). This CDR3 has 15 amino acids. CDR3 protein: CATSRDRGGGEKLFF. CDR3 sequence (DNA): TGTGCCACCAGCAGAGACAGGGGAGGGGGTGAAAAACTGTTTTTT. Full variable domain (outside the CDR3, taken from reference TRBV15 and TRBJ1-4): DAMVIQNPRYQVTQFGKPVTLSCSQTLNHNVMYWYQQKSSQAPKLLFHYYDKDFNNEADTPDNFQSRRPNTSFCFLDIRSPGLGDTAMYLCATSRDRGGGEKLFFGSGTQLSVL.

J is TRBJ1-5 and V is TRBV30, with D possibly matching TRBD1 (6 bases). The V end was cut by 3 bases, the J end by 7 bases, with 16 bases between. The CDR3 spans 14 residues. Germline assignment: CDR1 GTSNPN and CDR2 SVGIG (reference sequence). The CDR3 DNA reads TGTGCCTGGAGAGGTTTGGGGGCCCGACAGCCCCAGCATTTT. Translating gives CAWRGLGARQPQHF. The variable domain in full, completed from reference TRBV30 and TRBJ1-5, reads SQTIHQWPATLVQPVGSPLSLECTVEGTSNPNLYWYRQAAGRGLQLLFYSVGIGQISSEVPQNLSASRPQDRQFILSSKKLLLSDSGFYLCAWRGLGARQPQHFGDGTRLSIL.

The chain employs TRBV7-3 and TRBJ1-1; the match to TRBD1 covers 10 bases. V dropped 4 bases and J dropped 10; count of bases not matched to a gene: 15. This CDR3 is built from 16 residues. CDR1 is SGHTA, CDR2 FQGTGA, per germline. CDR3 sequence reads: CASSSFGTGADNRAFF. The CDR3 DNA follows: TGTGCCAGCAGCTCTTTCGGGACAGGGGCGGATAATCGAGCTTTCTTT.

The J gene is TRBJ1-1, the V gene TRBV9; D unresolved. Germline V gene sequence: CDR1 SGDLS, CDR2 YYNGEE. The ends were cut back, 0 bases at V and 0 bases at J, with 3 bases in the middle. There are 13 residues in the CDR3. The CDR3 protein is CASSVGMNTEAFF. Here the CDR3 DNA reads TGTGCCAGCAGCGTAGGGATGAACACTGAAGCTTTCTTT.